One sample yielded the 29 T cell receptor beta chains listed below, sequenced in a study of T-cell memory formation after mild COVID-19. TCRdb ran MiXCR on the 5' RACE reads and lists one entry per CDR3 protein. Of about 140,000 distinct CDR3 sequences listed, about 15% were seen once; the top ten hold 12% to 15%. What was sequenced was PBMCs or a T cell subset sorted from them (not recorded which). The receptors here all came from an adult woman who had mild COVID-19 (a few samples of this study predate the infection). Cell type and time point are not known.

This chain joins TRBV11-1 and TRBJ2-7, with 8 bases fitting TRBD1. V lost 5 bases to trimming and J lost 0 bases; unmatched junction nucleotides: 6. CDR1 is SGHAT, CDR2 FQDESV, per germline (reference sequence). This CDR3 region has 15 residues. The CDR3 DNA reads as TGTGCCAGCAGCCTTTACAGGGGGAACTCCTACGAGCAGTACTTC. As protein: CASSLYRGNSYEQYF.

This clonotype occurred a few times. CDR3: CASENTGTDTQYF. The CDR3 region has the DNA TGTGCCAGTGAGAATACCGGGACAGATACGCAGTATTTT. The V and J genes are TRBV19 and TRBJ2-3; D not certain. Germline V lookup: CDR1 LNHDA, CDR2 SQIVND (reference sequence). The V end lost 8 bases, the J end lost 3 bases, and 12 bases lay between the germline ends. The CDR3 contains 13 residues. Variable domain in full (rest from reference TRBV19 and TRBJ2-3): DGGITQSPKYLFRKEGQNVTLSCEQNLNHDAMYWYRQDPGQGLRLIYYSQIVNDFQKGDIAEGYSVSREKKESFPLTVTSAQKNPTAFYLCASENTGTDTQYFGPGTRLTVL.

This clonotype was seen a handful of times. The chain uses TRBV29-1 and TRBJ2-4, with a possible D match to TRBD1 (6 bases). The V end was cut by 6 bases, the J end by 3 bases, with 9 bases between. The CDR3 spans 12 residues. Germline values: CDR1 SQVTM, CDR2 ANQGSEA. The CDR3 nucleotides are TGCAGCGTAAGGACAGTCAAAAACATTCAGTACTTC. Its protein is CSVRTVKNIQYF.

CDR3 DNA sequence: TGCAGCGCGGCGGCGGCTCTCTCCTACGAGCAGTACTTC. Protein product: CSAAAALSYEQYF. The chain combines TRBV29-1 with TRBJ2-7; no reliable D call. The V and J ends lost 7 bases and 0 bases respectively, with 13 bases between them. CDR1 is SQVTM and CDR2 is ANQGSEA in the germline V gene. CDR3 size: 13 residues.

This clonotype was recorded many times. This chain links TRBV7-6 with TRBJ2-5; D perhaps matches TRBD2 (6 bases). The CDR3 contains 14 residues. V was trimmed by 4 bases and J by 1 base, leaving 10 bases between them. Germline V gene data show CDR1 as SGHVS and CDR2 as FNYEAQ. The CDR3, as DNA: TGTGCCAGCAGCTCCGGGACTCTCCAAGAGACCCAGTACTTC. Protein product: CASSSGTLQETQYF.

This clonotype was observed at least ten times. The gene calls are TRBV24-1 and TRBJ2-3; D not certain. Trimming cost V 4 bases and J 0 bases, with 10 bases left between them. There are 15 residues in the CDR3. From germline, CDR1 is KGHDR and CDR2 SFDVKD. The CDR3 here is CATSEQYPSTDTQYF. As DNA, the CDR3 is TGTGCCACCAGTGAACAGTACCCCAGCACAGATACGCAGTATTTT.

This chain connects TRBV6-2 or TRBV6-3 to TRBJ2-3; TRBD2 aligns across 7 bases. Germline values: CDR1 MNHEY, CDR2 SVGEGT. V dropped 2 bases and J dropped 2; count of bases not matched to a gene: 1. The CDR3 spans 14 residues. As DNA, the CDR3 is TGTGCCAGCAGTTACGGGACTAACACAGATACGCAGTATTTT. The encoded protein is CASSYGTNTDTQYF.

The V and J genes are TRBV10-3 and TRBJ2-7; 10 bases align to TRBD1. V shed 8 bases and J 7 bases; nucleotides not matched to a gene: 5. This CDR3 comprises 12 residues. CDR1 is ENHRY and CDR2 is SYGVKD in the germline V gene. The CDR3 coding sequence is TGTGCCATCGGTTGGACAGGGGGAGAGCAGTACTTC. Its translation is CAIGWTGGEQYF.

The CDR3 spells CASSLATDRTGGLGNEQFF. The CDR3 DNA is TGTGCCAGCAGTTTAGCGACTGATCGGACAGGGGGACTTGGGAATGAGCAGTTCTTC. The chain carries TRBV12-3 or TRBV12-4 and TRBJ2-1, with 10 nucleotides matching TRBD1. This CDR3 has 19 residues. V was pared by 0 bases and J by 7 bases, with 15 bases of the junction left unmatched.

A few counts support this clonotype. The chain recombines TRBV29-1 with TRBJ1-1; D gene unclear. V was pared by 4 bases and J by 2 bases, with 8 bases between. Germline-derived CDR1 and CDR2 are SQVTM and ANQGSEA. This CDR3 is built from 12 residues. The CDR3 DNA reads TGCAGCGTTGGGACGGGTAACACTGAAGCTTTCTTT. This sequence encodes CSVGTGNTEAFF. The full variable domain, its missing parts supplied by reference TRBV29-1 and TRBJ1-1, is SAVISQKPSRDICQRGTSLTIQCQVDSQVTMMFWYRQQPGQSLTLIATANQGSEATYESGFVIDKFPISRPNLTFSTLTVSNMSPEDSSIYLCSVGTGNTEAFFGQGTRLTVV.

The table lists this clonotype with a few counts. The rearrangement links TRBV4-3 to TRBJ1-2; D is ambiguous. This CDR3 is built from 13 residues. The germline V gene has CDR1 LGHNA and CDR2 YSLEER. V was clipped by 0 bases and J by 7 bases, with 9 bases between them. The CDR3 reads CASSQEEGSGYTF. The CDR3 DNA follows: TGCGCCAGCAGCCAAGAGGAGGGTTCTGGCTACACCTTC.

This sequence joins TRBV29-1 and TRBJ2-3; TRBD2 aligns across 11 bases. V shed 3 bases, J shed 6 bases, and the junction held 11 bases outside the gene matches. The CDR3 length is 16 residues. Germline CDR1 is SQVTM and CDR2 is ANQGSEA. Here the CDR3 reads CSVEAPGTSGIDTQYF. The CDR3 region has the DNA TGCAGCGTTGAGGCCCCCGGGACTAGCGGCATCGATACGCAGTATTTT.

This clonotype was picked up a small number of times. The chain is built from TRBV6-6 and TRBJ2-2; D gene uncertain. Trimming shortened V by 6 bases and J by 6 bases, and 8 bases separated the two germline ends. The germline V gene has CDR1 MNHNY and CDR2 SVGAGI (reference sequence). The CDR3 length is 12 residues. CDR3 protein: CASSYRAGELFF. In DNA, the CDR3 is TGTGCCAGCAGCTACCGGGCCGGGGAGCTGTTTTTT.

The rearrangement joins TRBV29-1 to TRBJ2-1; D is perhaps TRBD2 (6 bases). Germline V gene lookup returns CDR1 SQVTM and CDR2 ANQGSEA. Deletions cut 0 bases from V and 3 bases from J, with 12 bases between. The CDR3 length is 15 residues. The CDR3 DNA reads TGCAGCGTTGAAGATGCGGGACTTAACTACAATGAGCAGTTCTTC. Amino acid sequence: CSVEDAGLNYNEQFF.

V is TRBV25-1 and J is TRBJ1-4; D remains ambiguous. The germline gives CDR1 MGHDK, CDR2 SYGVNS. Deletions cut 1 base from V and 2 bases from J, with 5 bases between. The CDR3 extends over 14 amino acids. The CDR3 DNA sequence: TGTGCCAGCAGTGAATGGGCCACTAATGAAAAACTGTTTTTT. It translates to CASSEWATNEKLFF.

The rearrangement links TRBV7-9 to TRBJ2-1; 13 bases are shared with TRBD2. V lost 5 bases to trimming and J lost 5 bases; unmatched junction nucleotides: 6. The CDR3 length is 16 residues. Germline V gene sequence: CDR1 SEHNR, CDR2 FQNEAQ (reference sequence). The CDR3 coding sequence is TGTGCCAGCAGCCCGACTAGCGGGGGGCCGGACAATGAGCAGTTCTTC. Its protein is CASSPTSGGPDNEQFF.

The V and J genes are TRBV20-1 and TRBJ1-5; 10 nucleotides align to TRBD1. Looked up from germline, CDR1 is DFQATT and CDR2 is SNEGSKA (reference sequence). This CDR3 contains 14 residues. With V trimmed by 5 bases and J by 4 bases, 5 bases remained unmatched. CDR3 nucleotide sequence: TGCAGTGCTTTGCGGGACAGGGGAAATCAGCCCCAGCATTTT. This gives the protein CSALRDRGNQPQHF.

The table lists this clonotype with a few counts. J is TRBJ2-1 and V is TRBV4-3, with 9 nucleotides matching TRBD2. Trimming cost V 1 base and J 10 bases; bases outside gene matches: 32. This CDR3 spans 23 amino acids. The germline V gene has CDR1 LGHNA and CDR2 YSLEER. The CDR3 region is CASSQAHSGLAGPRTVRGREQFF. The CDR3 DNA reads TGCGCCAGCAGCCAAGCTCATTCGGGGCTAGCGGGACCGCGGACTGTCAGGGGTCGGGAGCAGTTCTTC.

This sequence joins TRBV12-3 or TRBV12-4 and TRBJ1-1; TRBD1 matches 9 bases. With 7 bases clipped from V and 1 base from J, the junction kept 7 bases outside the gene matches. This CDR3 is 15 amino acids long. For the CDR3, the DNA is TGTGCCAGCAACCAAGACAGGGGGTGGAACACTGAAGCTTTCTTT. Its protein product is CASNQDRGWNTEAFF.

This clonotype was seen a handful of times. The V gene is TRBV12-3 or TRBV12-4, the J gene TRBJ2-7; 8 bases line up with TRBD1. After removal of 5 bases from V and 6 bases from J, the junction contained 12 bases not matched to a gene. There are 15 residues in the CDR3. The CDR3 DNA follows: TGTGCCAGCAGTCCGAGACAGGGGCAGACTCCCGAGCAGTACTTC. Its protein is CASSPRQGQTPEQYF.

The chain has TRBV12-3 or TRBV12-4 and TRBJ1-6, with no clear D. This CDR3 is 14 amino acids long. V was pared by 7 bases and J by 7 bases, with 14 bases between. The CDR3 DNA follows: TGTGCCAGCACCTTACAGCTGGGAAATTCACCCCTCCACTTT. Translating it yields CASTLQLGNSPLHF.

This chain joins TRBV27 and TRBJ2-3; a weak D match, TRBD2 (6 bases). CDR3 length equals 16 residues. V was clipped by 3 bases and J by 2 bases, with 15 bases between them. CDR1 is MNHEY and CDR2 is SMNVEV in the germline V gene (reference sequence). CDR3: CASSFLGRGNTDTQYF. CDR3 in DNA: TGTGCCAGCAGTTTTCTGGGACGGGGGAACACAGATACGCAGTATTTT.

This clonotype was observed a handful of times. The V and J genes are TRBV19 and TRBJ1-1; D is undetermined. Trimming took off 1 base at V and 1 base at J, with 1 base between the two ends. Germline assignment: CDR1 LNHDA and CDR2 SQIVND (reference sequence). The CDR3 is 12 residues long. The DNA of the CDR3 is TGTGCCAGTAGTATAGGGAACACTGAAGCTTTCTTT. The encoded protein is CASSIGNTEAFF.

The table lists this clonotype with a few counts. A read error may produce the germline difference seen at one junction end. The chain is built from TRBV7-7 and TRBJ2-1; 7 nucleotides match TRBD2. CDR1 is SSHAT and CDR2 is FNYEAQ in the germline V gene (reference sequence). The CDR3 extends over 17 amino acids. CDR3 coding DNA: TGTGCTAGCAGCCCCGGAGCGGGAAAATTGAGGGACAATGAGCAGTTCTTC. It is translated as CASSPGAGKLRDNEQFF.

This clonotype has just a few counts. The gene calls are TRBV6-6 and TRBJ2-5; 12 positions agree with TRBD1. CDR1 MNHNY and CDR2 SVGAGI come from the germline V gene (reference sequence). The J segment lost 6 bases and the V segment lost 7 bases, leaving 9 bases of the junction unmatched. The CDR3 spans 15 residues. The CDR3 nucleotides are TGTGCCAGCAACCTCCGGGACAGGGGGCGACAGACCCAGTACTTC. This translates into CASNLRDRGRQTQYF.

The rearrangement joins TRBV7-2 to TRBJ1-2; D is undetermined. Trimming pared 0 bases from V and 4 bases from J, leaving 15 bases between. CDR3 length: 16 residues. Germline V gene sequence: CDR1 SGHTA, CDR2 FQGNSA. For the CDR3, the DNA is TGTGCCAGCAGCTTAGCGCTGCTGTCTCCAGTCTATGGCTACACCTTC. It translates to CASSLALLSPVYGYTF. Looking up the rest from reference TRBV7-2 and TRBJ1-2 gives the full variable domain: GAGVSQSPSNKVTEKGKDVELRCDPISGHTALYWYRQSLGQGLEFLIYFQGNSAPDKSGLPSDRFSAERTGGSVSTLTIQRTQQEDSAVYLCASSLALLSPVYGYTFGSGTRLTVV.

CDR3 region: CASSGEGANTGELFF. The CDR3 DNA follows: TGTGCCAGCAGTGGAGAGGGAGCGAACACCGGGGAGCTGTTTTTT. The J gene is TRBJ2-2, the V gene TRBV7-3; tentatively, D is TRBD2 (5 bases). The CDR3 runs to 15 residues. The V gene's germline CDR1 is SGHTA and CDR2 FQGTGA. Trimming removed 6 bases at V and 0 bases at J, with 11 bases between.

This clonotype turned up a few times. The J gene is TRBJ2-7, the V gene TRBV27; possible D gene TRBD1, 6 bases. V was clipped by 2 bases and J by 6 bases, with 8 bases between them. The CDR3 contains 12 residues. Germline V gene sequence: CDR1 MNHEY, CDR2 SMNVEV (reference sequence). This CDR3 is CASSLLRGEQYF. In nucleotides, the CDR3 is TGTGCCAGCAGTTTACTCAGGGGCGAGCAGTACTTC.

This clonotype has more than one count but fewer than ten. The chain employs TRBV7-2 and TRBJ2-7, with D perhaps matching TRBD2 (6 bases). The CDR3 is 13 residues long. Germline CDR1 is SGHTA and CDR2 is FQGNSA. V was shortened by 4 bases and J by 4 bases, with 11 bases between the two germline ends. The CDR3 spells CASSSSRGYEQYF. CDR3 DNA: TGTGCCAGCAGCTCGTCCCGGGGGTACGAGCAGTACTTC.